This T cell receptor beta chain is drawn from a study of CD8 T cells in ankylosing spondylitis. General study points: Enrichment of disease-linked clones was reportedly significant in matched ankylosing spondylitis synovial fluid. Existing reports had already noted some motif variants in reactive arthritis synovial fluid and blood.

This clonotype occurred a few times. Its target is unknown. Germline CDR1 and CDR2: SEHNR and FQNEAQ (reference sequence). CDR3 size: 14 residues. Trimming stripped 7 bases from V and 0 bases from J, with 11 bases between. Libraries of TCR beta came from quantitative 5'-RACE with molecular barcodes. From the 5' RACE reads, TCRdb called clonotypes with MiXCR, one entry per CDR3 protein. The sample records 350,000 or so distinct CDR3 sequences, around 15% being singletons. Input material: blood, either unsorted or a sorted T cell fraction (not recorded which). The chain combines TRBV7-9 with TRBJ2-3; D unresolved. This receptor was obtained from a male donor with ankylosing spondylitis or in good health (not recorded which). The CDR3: CASKMSESTDTQYF. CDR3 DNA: TGTGCCAGCAAGATGTCGGAAAGCACAGATACGCAGTATTTT.